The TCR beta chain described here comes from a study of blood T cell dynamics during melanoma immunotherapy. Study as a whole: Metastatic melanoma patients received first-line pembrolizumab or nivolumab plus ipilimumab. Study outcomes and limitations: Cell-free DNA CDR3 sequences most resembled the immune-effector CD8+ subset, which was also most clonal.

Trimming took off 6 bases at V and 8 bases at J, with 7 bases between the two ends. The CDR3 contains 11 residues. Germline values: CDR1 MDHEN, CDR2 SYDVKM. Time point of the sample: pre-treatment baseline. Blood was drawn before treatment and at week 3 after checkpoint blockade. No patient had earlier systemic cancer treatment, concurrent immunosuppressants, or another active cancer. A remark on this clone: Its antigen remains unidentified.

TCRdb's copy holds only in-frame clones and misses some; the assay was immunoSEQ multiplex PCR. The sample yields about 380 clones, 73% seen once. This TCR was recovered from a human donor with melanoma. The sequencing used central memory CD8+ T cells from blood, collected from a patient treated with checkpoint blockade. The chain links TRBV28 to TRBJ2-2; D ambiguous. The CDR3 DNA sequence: TGTGCCAGCAGCCATGGGGGGGAGCTGTTTTTT. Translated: CASSHGGELFF.